This is a list of T cell receptor beta chains from one sample in a study of T cell repertoires in cytomegalovirus infection. The antigens of these receptors remain unknown. TCRdb reprocessed the reads via MiXCR and lists one record per CDR3 protein. The repertoire holds 700,000 to 950,000 distinct CDR3 sequences, with approximately 32% as singletons. Here the sequenced sample was cultured CD8+ T cells from PBMCs, taken from culture after CMV antigen stimulation. Source of these receptors: a human donor in good health (CMV status not recorded). Some clones in this sample may be carry-over from other donors' samples. The CDR3 runs from the conserved cysteine through the conserved F or W. Each record gives: D gene, V gene, J gene, clone size, CDR3 DNA, CDR3 protein. D genes are given only for firm matches. Expanded clones get a size class; other rows say once, few or many, or leave the size out.

>-|TRBV12-5|TRBJ2-1|-
TGTGCTAGTGGTTTCCTAACCGACGGTACCTCCTACAATGAGCAGTTCTTC
CASGFLTDGTSYNEQFF
>TRBD2|TRBV6-5|TRBJ2-3|few
TGTGCCAGCAGTTACACCGAAAGCGGGGGGCCCACAGATACGCAGTATTTT
CASSYTESGGPTDTQYF
>-|TRBV12-3/TRBV12-4|TRBJ2-2|-
TGTGCCAGCAATGAGGGAGCCGGGGAGCTGTTTTTT
CASNEGAGELFF
>-|TRBV7-8|TRBJ1-5|few
TGTGCCAGCAGCTTAGCCGGGGTGGGGTTAGGACGGATAGGTCAGCCCCAGCATTTT
CASSLAGVGLGRIGQPQHF
>-|TRBV7-9|TRBJ2-5|-
TGTGCCAGCACCCCAGGGGGGGAAGAGACCCAGTACTTC
CASTPGGEETQYF
>TRBD1|TRBV6-1|TRBJ2-5|few
TGTGCCAGCATAAATGACAGGGGACAAGAGACCCAGTACTTC
CASINDRGQETQYF
>-|TRBV10-3|TRBJ1-5|few
TGTGCCATCAGTGAGTCCCAGGGCCCCGGGGCAGCCCAGCATTTT
CAISESQGPGAAQHF
>-|TRBV15|TRBJ2-2|-
TGTGCCACCAGCATAATGGTCCCATCCGGGGAGCTGTTTTTT
CATSIMVPSGELFF
>-|TRBV6-1|TRBJ1-1|few
TGTGCCAGCAGTGCCCGAATGGTTCCTGAAGCTTTCTTT
CASSARMVPEAFF
>-|TRBV7-6|TRBJ1-3|-
TGTGCCAGCAACCCTAGAGGAAACACCATATATTTT
CASNPRGNTIYF
>-|TRBV28|TRBJ2-5|-
-
CASSSSTSGGNQETQYF
>-|TRBV4-1|TRBJ1-1|many
TGCGCCAGCAGCCATGGACCCTCCGAGAGAGTAATGAACACTGAAGCTTTCTTT
CASSHGPSERVMNTEAFF
>-|TRBV27|TRBJ1-2|-
TGTGCTACTAGGGGGGGGTCTAACTATGGCTACACCTTC
CATRGGSNYGYTF
>-|TRBV20-1|TRBJ1-3|few
TGCAGTGCTAGAGTCGGAAACACCATATATTTT
CSARVGNTIYF
>-|TRBV10-3|TRBJ2-5|-
TGTGCCATCAGTGAGCCCGGGACGGACGGGACCCAGTACTTC
CAISEPGTDGTQYF
>-|TRBV6-5|TRBJ2-6|few
TGTGCCAGCAGTTATTTCCGACGCTCTGGGGCCAACGTCCTGACTTTC
CASSYFRRSGANVLTF
>-|TRBV7-6|TRBJ2-2|few
TGTGCCAGCAGCTTAGACCCCGGGTCCACCGGGGAGCTGTTTTTT
CASSLDPGSTGELFF
>TRBD1|TRBV4-1|TRBJ2-4|few
TGCGCCAGCAGCCAAGGGATACCCGGGACAGGGAGCATTCAGTACTTC
CASSQGIPGTGSIQYF
>-|TRBV24-1|TRBJ1-2|-
TGTGCCACCAGTGATAACAGGGATGAATACCTTGGGAATGGCTACACCTTC
CATSDNRDEYLGNGYTF
>-|TRBV5-1|TRBJ2-7|few
TGCGCCAGCAGCTGGATGGGGGGCCCCTACGAGCAGTACTTC
CASSWMGGPYEQYF
>-|TRBV9|TRBJ1-4|-
TGTGCCAGCAGCGTAGCAGGGGCCGGGGAAAAACTGTTTTTT
CASSVAGAGEKLFF
>-|TRBV19|TRBJ1-1|once
TGTGCCAGTAGTATATCGCCCTCGGAGAACACTGAAGCTTTCTTT
CASSISPSENTEAFF
>-|TRBV19|TRBJ1-1|-
TGTGCCAGTAATACGGGGCCCATGAACACTGAAGCTTTCTTT
CASNTGPMNTEAFF
>TRBD1|TRBV27|TRBJ2-1|few
TGTGCCAGCAGCCTGAGGGGGCAGGGTCATGAGCAGTTCTTC
CASSLRGQGHEQFF
>-|TRBV7-2|TRBJ1-3|many
TGTGCCAGCAGCTTACCTATAGGGATCTCTGGAAACACCATATATTTT
CASSLPIGISGNTIYF
>TRBD2|TRBV12-3/TRBV12-4|TRBJ2-7|-
TGTGCCAGCAGTTTCTCCATTAGCGGGGGCTCCTACGAGCAGTACTTC
CASSFSISGGSYEQYF
>-|TRBV4-1|TRBJ1-5|few
TGCGCCAGCAGCCAGGGGGAGGGTCCCTCGCCCCAGCATTTT
CASSQGEGPSPQHF
>TRBD2|TRBV6-5|TRBJ2-5|-
TGTGCCAGCAGCGAACTAGCGGGGTTGAAGACCCAGTACTTC
CASSELAGLKTQYF
>-|TRBV7-7|TRBJ2-1|-
TGTGCTAGCAGCCCCGACGTCGAATCCAATGAGCAGTTCTTC
CASSPDVESNEQFF
>-|TRBV27|TRBJ2-5|-
TGTGCCAGCAGTTTTGGGGGCGGGAAGACCCAGTACTTC
CASSFGGGKTQYF
>-|TRBV19|TRBJ1-1|once
TGTGCCAGTAGTATTAGGGTGGCGGGTCAGAACACTGAAGCTTTCTTT
CASSIRVAGQNTEAFF
>-|TRBV10-3|TRBJ2-6|-
TGTGCCATCAGTGAGTATCGGCAGGGGAAGCTCTCTGGGGCCAACGTCCTGACTTTC
CAISEYRQGKLSGANVLTF
>-|TRBV9|TRBJ2-3|-
TGTGCCAGCAGCGTCCAGGGGAGGGAGACAGATACGCAGTATTTT
CASSVQGRETDTQYF
>-|TRBV25-1|TRBJ2-3|-
TGTGCCAGCAGTGAATGGGGCAGGGAGGCGGATACGCAGTATTTT
CASSEWGREADTQYF
>-|TRBV10-3|TRBJ2-7|-
TGTGCCATCAGTATCAGCCCTATCACCCCCTACGAGCAGTACTTC
CAISISPITPYEQYF
>-|TRBV7-9|TRBJ1-5|many
TGTGCCAGCAGCTTAGGAACAAATCAGCCCCAGCATTTT
CASSLGTNQPQHF
>-|TRBV6-6|TRBJ2-3|-
TGTGCCAGCAGTTACGCCGGCGCAGATACGCAGTATTTT
CASSYAGADTQYF
>-|TRBV7-8|TRBJ2-5|many
TGTGCCAGCAGCTCCGATTACAGGGTCGTAGGGGAGACCCAGTACTTC
CASSSDYRVVGETQYF
>-|TRBV12-3/TRBV12-4|TRBJ1-2|-
TGTGCCAGCAGTTTCGGGGAGGACTATGGCTACACCTTC
CASSFGEDYGYTF
>TRBD2|TRBV6-2/TRBV6-3|TRBJ2-1|-
TGTGCCAGCAGTTACCCTATCGACCGACTAGCGGGGGGGCCCTACAGCTCCTACAATGAGCAGTTCTTC
CASSYPIDRLAGGPYSSYNEQFF
>-|TRBV7-6|TRBJ2-2|few
TGTGCCAGCACCATAACGGCCGAGACAGGACGGCGGACCGGGGAGCTGTTTTTT
CASTITAETGRRTGELFF
>-|TRBV25-1|TRBJ1-2|-
TGTGCCAGCAGTGCGGGGGGCATTTATGGCTACACCTTC
CASSAGGIYGYTF
>TRBD2|TRBV6-1|TRBJ2-3|-
TGTGCCAGCAGTCCGTTACTAGCGGGGGGGCCAGATACGCAGTATTTT
CASSPLLAGGPDTQYF
>-|TRBV7-2|TRBJ2-5|many
TGTGCCAGCAGCGCCCCGGGACTCCCCAGCGAGACCCAGTACTTC
CASSAPGLPSETQYF
>-|TRBV6-6|TRBJ2-6|-
TGTGCCAGCAGGGGAACAGGAGTCGAGCTTGGGGGGGCCAACGTCCTGACTTTC
CASRGTGVELGGANVLTF